The T cell receptor beta chain described here comes from a study of blood T cell repertoires in COVID-19. Study information: T cells, B-cell-depleted T cells, or PBMCs provided the cDNA or gDNA that served as material.

Authors' processing steps: Reference gene primer amplification gave estimated nucleated cell counts. The repertoire was sequenced with immunoSEQ multiplex PCR; TCRdb's copy has only in-frame clones and lacks some. That table furnishes V, J and clone size, whereas the DNA furnished D and trimming. The table lists 170,000 or so clones, roughly 90% of them singletons, with approximately 7% in the top ten. The germline V gene has CDR1 SEHNR and CDR2 FQNEAQ (reference sequence). The length of the CDR3 is 18 residues. V lost 0 bases, J lost 1 base, and 15 bases lay in between. Categorization into cohorts depended on clinical history that participants reported. Cohort 3 recovery required two negative PCRs, clearance, or symptom resolution.

This receptor was taken from a woman aged 45-65 years who had recovered from COVID-19. Source material: PBMCs or T cells enriched from blood (not recorded which). This chain uses TRBV7-9 with TRBJ1-4; TRBD1 is a possible D gene (6 bases). In DNA form, the CDR3 reads TGTGCCAGCAGCTTAGCGCCCAGGGGCGGTGTAACTAATGAAAAACTGTTTTTT. It yields the protein CASSLAPRGGVTNEKLFF.